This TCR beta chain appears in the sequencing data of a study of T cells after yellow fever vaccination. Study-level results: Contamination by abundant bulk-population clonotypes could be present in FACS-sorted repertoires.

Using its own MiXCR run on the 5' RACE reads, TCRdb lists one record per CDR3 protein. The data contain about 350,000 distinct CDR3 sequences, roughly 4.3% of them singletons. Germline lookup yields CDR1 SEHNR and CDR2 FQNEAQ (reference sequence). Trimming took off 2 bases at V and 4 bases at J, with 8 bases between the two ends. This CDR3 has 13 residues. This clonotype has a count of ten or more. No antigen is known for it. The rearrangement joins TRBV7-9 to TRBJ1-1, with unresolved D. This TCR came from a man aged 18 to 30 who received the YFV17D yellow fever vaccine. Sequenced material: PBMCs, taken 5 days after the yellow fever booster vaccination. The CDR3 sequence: CASSLSLVTEAFF. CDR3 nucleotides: TGTGCCAGCAGCTTAAGTTTGGTCACTGAAGCTTTCTTT. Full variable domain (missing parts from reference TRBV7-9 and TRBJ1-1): DTGVSQNPRHKITKRGQNVTFRCDPISEHNRLYWYRQTLGQGPEFLTYFQNEAQLEKSRLLSDRFSAERPKGSFSTLEIQRTEQGDSAMYLCASSLSLVTEAFFGQGTRLTVV.